These T cell receptor beta chains were read from a single sample in a study of PD-1 blockade in classical Hodgkin lymphoma. Measured with immunoSEQ multiplex PCR; TCRdb has only the in-frame clones, and not every one. The table lists around 50,000 clones, roughly 90% of them singletons. Sample: peripheral blood mononuclear cells (PBMCs), taken before the second cycle of nivolumab. The receptors were sampled from a human donor with classical Hodgkin lymphoma. The CDR3 runs from the conserved cysteine through the conserved F or W. D genes are given only for firm matches. Clone size is shown for a subset of rows, as once, few, many or a class of expanded clone.

>TRBV6-6|TRBJ2-1|.|.
TGTGCCAGCAGTTACACTAGCTCCTACAATGAGCAGTTCTTC
CASSYTSSYNEQFF
>TRBV5-6|TRBJ2-7|.|.
TGTGCCAGCAGCTTGGTCGGGACTTCCATCTCCTACGAGCAGTACTTC
CASSLVGTSISYEQYF
>TRBV27|TRBJ2-1|.|TRBD2
TGTGCCAGCAGCCCTAGCGGGGGCCTATACAATGAGCAGTTCTTC
CASSPSGGLYNEQFF
>TRBV19|TRBJ2-7|.|.
TGTGCCACCCTCTCCCCGGGTGGTCACTACGAGCAGTACTTC
CATLSPGGHYEQYF
>TRBV1|TRBJ2-7|.|.
TGCACCAGCAGCCAAGTGGGACAGGGGGGGGACCATTCCTACGAGCAGTACTTC
CTSSQVGQGGDHSYEQYF
>TRBV9|TRBJ1-2|.|TRBD1
TGTGCCAGCGAGGGGACAGGGGAAACTAACTATGGCTACACCTTC
CASEGTGETNYGYTF
>TRBV7-6|TRBJ2-5|.|.
TGTGCCAGCAGCTTAGCGGCCATCTACCAAGAGACCCAGTACTTC
CASSLAAIYQETQYF
>TRBV30|TRBJ1-1|.|TRBD1
TGTGCCTGGAGTGTACCCCAACAGGGGCCGAACACTGAAGCTTTCTTT
CAWSVPQQGPNTEAFF
>TRBV28|TRBJ1-1|.|.
TGTGCCAGCAGTTCCTCCGGGGCGTCGGAAACTGAAGCTTTCTTT
CASSSSGASETEAFF
>TRBV27|TRBJ2-2|once|.
TGTGCCAGCAAGTCGGTGAACACCGGGGAGCTGTTTTTT
CASKSVNTGELFF
>TRBV11-3|TRBJ2-1|.|TRBD1
TGTGCCAGCAGCTTAGGGAGCGACAGGGGCGATCGCAATGAGCAGTTCTTC
CASSLGSDRGDRNEQFF
>TRBV27|TRBJ1-1|.|.
TGTGCCAGCAGTTTAGGGGCAGGGAACACTGAAGCTTTCTTT
CASSLGAGNTEAFF
>TRBV6-4|TRBJ2-5|.|.
TGTGCCAGCAGTGACCGGTTCGCGGGCCAGGCGGAGACCCAGTACTTC
CASSDRFAGQAETQYF
>TRBV5-5|TRBJ2-7|.|.
TGTGCCAGCAGCTTCCTTTACGAGCAGTACTTC
CASSFLYEQYF
>TRBV15|TRBJ2-1|.|TRBD2
TGTGCCACCAGCAGGGTAGCGGGGGTCTACAATGAGCAGTTCTTC
CATSRVAGVYNEQFF
>TRBV6-5|TRBJ1-1|few|.
TGTGCCAGCAGTTACTTGGGGGGGGACACTGAAGCTTTCTTT
CASSYLGGDTEAFF
>TRBV19|TRBJ1-4|.|.
TGTGCCAGCCGGCAAGGGAGGGGGTCTGAAAAACTGTTTTTT
CASRQGRGSEKLFF
>TRBV7-9|TRBJ2-7|once|TRBD2
TGTGCCAGCAGCCTCGGGACTAGCGGGCCGTACGAGCAGTACTTC
CASSLGTSGPYEQYF
>TRBV27|TRBJ2-7|.|.
TGTGCCAGCAGTTTCGGCTTGATCTCGACAGGTGTCTTAGCCGAGCAGTACTTC
CASSFGLISTGVLAEQYF
>TRBV9|TRBJ2-7|.|.
TGTGCCAGCAGCGTAGGAGGCATCGACGAGCAGTACTTC
CASSVGGIDEQYF
>TRBV27|TRBJ2-2|.|TRBD2
TGTGCCAGCGGGTTCCTAGAAGTGGCGGGAGAAGCCGGGGAGCTGTTTTTT
CASGFLEVAGEAGELFF
>TRBV14|TRBJ2-5|.|TRBD2
TGTGCCAGCAGCCAAGCGCCAGCGGGGTATCAAGAGACCCAGTACTTC
CASSQAPAGYQETQYF
>TRBV9|TRBJ2-5|.|TRBD1
TGTGCCAGCAGCGCCCGGACAGGAACCCCACAAGAGACCCAGTACTTC
CASSARTGTPQETQYF
>TRBV6-1|TRBJ2-7|.|.
TGTGCCAGCAGTGAAGCAGTAAGAGGGGTGGGCGACGAGCAGTACTTC
CASSEAVRGVGDEQYF
>TRBV6-5|TRBJ1-6|.|.
TGTGCCAGCAGTTACGGTCCAGCCGTTAATTCACCCCTCCACTTT
CASSYGPAVNSPLHF
>TRBV4-3|TRBJ1-1|.|TRBD1
TGCGCCAGCAGCCCCCCAGGGGGCACTGAAGCTTTCTTT
CASSPPGGTEAFF
>TRBV6-1|TRBJ2-2|.|.
TGTGCCAGCAGTGCCCAGGCTGCGAACACCGGGGAGCTGTTTTTT
CASSAQAANTGELFF
>TRBV9|TRBJ2-3|.|TRBD2
TGTGCCAGCAGAGCATTGCGAGAGACTAGCGGGGACACAGATACGCAGTATTTT
CASRALRETSGDTDTQYF
>TRBV9|TRBJ1-5|.|.
TGTGCCAGCAGCGTAGCTACGAATCAGCCCCAGCATTTT
CASSVATNQPQHF
>TRBV19|TRBJ1-5|.|.
TGTGCCAGTAGTCGGTGGACTCAGCCCCAGCATTTT
CASSRWTQPQHF
>TRBV6-5|TRBJ2-2|.|.
TGTGCCAGCAGTCCGACTGTAAACACCGGGGAGCTGTTTTTT
CASSPTVNTGELFF
>TRBV7-9|TRBJ1-2|.|.
TGTGCCAGCCTTGTGGAATTGCCATCGGGGGACTATGGCTACACCTTC
CASLVELPSGDYGYTF
>TRBV5-4|TRBJ2-3|.|TRBD2
TGTGCCAGCAGCTTTCCTCTAGCGGGGGTGAGCACAGATACGCAGTATTTT
CASSFPLAGVSTDTQYF
>TRBV6-6|TRBJ2-2|once|.
TGTGCCAGCAGCGAACACGGCGGGGAGCTGTTTTTT
CASSEHGGELFF
>TRBV29-1|TRBJ2-3|.|TRBD2
TGCAGCGTTGGAGTGCGGGAGAGAACAGATACGCAGTATTTT
CSVGVRERTDTQYF